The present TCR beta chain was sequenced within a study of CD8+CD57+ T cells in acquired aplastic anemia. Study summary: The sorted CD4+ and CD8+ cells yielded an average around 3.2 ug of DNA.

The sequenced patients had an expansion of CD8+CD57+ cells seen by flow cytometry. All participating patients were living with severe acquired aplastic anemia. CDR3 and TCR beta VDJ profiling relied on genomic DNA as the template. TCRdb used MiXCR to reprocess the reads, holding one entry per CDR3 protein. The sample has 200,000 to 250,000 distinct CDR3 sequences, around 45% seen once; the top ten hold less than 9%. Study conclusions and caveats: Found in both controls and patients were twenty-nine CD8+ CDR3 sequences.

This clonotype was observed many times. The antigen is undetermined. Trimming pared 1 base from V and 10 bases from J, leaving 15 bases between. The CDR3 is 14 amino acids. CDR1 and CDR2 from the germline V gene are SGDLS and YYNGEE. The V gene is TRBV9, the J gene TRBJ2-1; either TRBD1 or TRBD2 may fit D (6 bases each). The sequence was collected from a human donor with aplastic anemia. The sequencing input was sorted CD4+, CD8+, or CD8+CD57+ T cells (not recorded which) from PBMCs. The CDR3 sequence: CASSVWSEGGEQFF. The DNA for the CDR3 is TGTGCCAGCAGCGTATGGTCCGAAGGGGGGGAGCAGTTCTTC.